These 26 T cell receptor beta chains share one sample of origin, sequenced in a study of Ad26.COV2.S vaccination and SARS-CoV-2 variants. Measured with immunoSEQ multiplex PCR; TCRdb has only the in-frame clones, and not every one. This sample has hundreds of thousands of clones; roughly 90% occur once, and the top ten carry approximately 1.5%. Described treatment: some 20 received Ad26.COV2.S at low or high dose, single or two shots; roughly 5 received placebo; per-sample allocation not given. The investigators took samples on day 63 after the first vaccine or placebo injection. The starting material was peripheral blood, obtained in a trial of Ad26.COV2.S vaccine versus placebo. Every receptor here comes from a person aged 18 to 65 who received the Ad26.COV2.S COVID-19 vaccine or a placebo.

The gene calls are TRBV4-3 and TRBJ1-2; maybe TRBD1 (6 bases). Trimming took off 4 bases at V and 5 bases at J, with 8 bases between the two ends. Germline CDR1 and CDR2: LGHNA and YSLEER. The CDR3 runs 12 residues. The CDR3 region has the DNA TGCGCCAGCAGCCGCCAGGGGTATGGCTACACCTTC. Its protein product is CASSRQGYGYTF.

V is TRBV11-3 and J is TRBJ2-1; D may match TRBD1 or TRBD2 (5 bases each). Germline V CDR1 and CDR2: SGHNT, YENEEA. V lost 0 bases, J lost 4 bases, and 10 bases lay in between. The CDR3 has 15 amino acids. In DNA, the CDR3 is TGTGCCAGCAGCTTAGAGGGGGTTGGGTACAATGAGCAGTTCTTC. Translating gives CASSLEGVGYNEQFF.

This chain uses TRBV7-2 with TRBJ1-1; a possible D gene is TRBD1 (5 bases). Trimming cost V 3 bases and J 5 bases, with 22 bases left between them. Germline CDR1 SGHTA, CDR2 FQGNSA. This CDR3 is 17 amino acids long. CDR3 loop: CASSFGWTMSSRTEAFF. The CDR3 DNA follows: TGTGCCAGCAGCTTCGGTTGGACAATGTCGTCCCGGACTGAAGCTTTCTTT.

V and J are TRBV6-4 and TRBJ2-3; D is unclear. Germline loops: CDR1 MRHNA, CDR2 SNTAGT. Trimming pared 0 bases from V and 4 bases from J, leaving 5 bases between. There are 13 residues in the CDR3. This CDR3 reads CASSDSWSDTQYF. CDR3 bases: TGTGCCAGCAGTGACTCGTGGTCAGATACGCAGTATTTT.

The chain combines TRBV5-1 with TRBJ2-2, with TRBD2 matching 8 bases. Germline trimming cut 3 bases from V and 0 bases from J; bases unmatched to any gene: 4. In germline, CDR1 is SGHRS, CDR2 YFSETQ. This CDR3 has 16 residues. The CDR3 sequence is CASSSRTSPNTGELFF. DNA of the CDR3: TGCGCCAGCAGCTCTCGGACTAGCCCGAACACCGGGGAGCTGTTTTTT.

The J gene is TRBJ1-5, the V gene TRBV19; D perhaps matches TRBD1 (5 bases). Trimming removed 4 bases at V and 0 bases at J, with 13 bases between. The CDR3 has 16 residues. Germline V gene data show CDR1 as LNHDA and CDR2 as SQIVND (reference sequence). The CDR3 DNA sequence: TGTGCCAGTAGTACGGGGACGGTTTCTAGCAATCAGCCCCAGCATTTT. Translated, it gives CASSTGTVSSNQPQHF.

This clone was detected a few times. V gene TRBV12-3 or TRBV12-4 combines with J gene TRBJ1-5; D remains unclear. The V and J ends lost 7 bases and 5 bases respectively, with 9 bases between them. The CDR3 is 12 residues long. In nucleotides, the CDR3 is TGTGCCAGCACTTTTGGGGATCAGCCCCAGCATTTT. Its translation is CASTFGDQPQHF.

CDR3 loop: CASSLDGPQETQYF. CDR3 nucleotides: TGCGCCAGCAGCTTGGATGGGCCCCAAGAGACCCAGTACTTC. The rearrangement joins TRBV5-1 to TRBJ2-5; D gene unclear. CDR1 and CDR2 from the germline V gene are SGHRS and YFSETQ. Trimming took 0 bases from V and 1 from J, leaving 7 bases between them. The CDR3 has 14 residues.

A single count supports this clone. The CDR3: CASSFRPDRGLTEAFF. In nucleotides, the CDR3 is TGTGCCAGCAGCTTCCGACCCGACAGGGGGCTCACTGAAGCTTTCTTT. The chain employs TRBV7-6 and TRBJ1-1; the match to TRBD1 covers 10 bases. CDR1 and CDR2 (germline): SGHVS, FNYEAQ. V lost 3 bases and J lost 4; bases outside the gene matches: 8. There are 16 residues in the CDR3.

The chain is built from TRBV7-9 and TRBJ2-2, with D unresolved. The CDR3 consists of 13 residues. V gave up 4 bases and J gave up 4 bases, with 7 bases separating them. Germline assignment: CDR1 SEHNR and CDR2 FQNEAQ (reference sequence). The CDR3 protein is CASSSVATGELFF. CDR3 in DNA: TGTGCCAGCAGCTCCGTGGCCACCGGGGAGCTGTTTTTT.

This chain joins TRBV5-1 and TRBJ2-5; 7 bases match TRBD1. The CDR3 consists of 14 residues. V dropped 0 bases and J dropped 3; count of bases not matched to a gene: 2. Germline V gene lookup returns CDR1 SGHRS and CDR2 YFSETQ. The chain's CDR3 is CASSLGQGEETQYF. The CDR3 region has the DNA TGCGCCAGCAGCTTGGGGCAGGGGGAAGAGACCCAGTACTTC.

This chain connects TRBV18 to TRBJ2-5; D ambiguous. Trimming cost V 3 bases and J 4 bases, with 15 bases left between them. The CDR3 has 15 amino acids. The germline gives CDR1 KGHSH, CDR2 LQKENI. CDR3 bases: TGTGCCAGCTCACCCCCAGCCGCGTTGGGAGAGACCCAGTACTTC. It translates to CASSPPAALGETQYF.

V usage is TRBV19 and J usage is TRBJ1-2, with D perhaps TRBD1 (5 bases). CDR1 is LNHDA and CDR2 is SQIVND in the germline V gene (reference sequence). V lost 6 bases to trimming and J lost 4 bases, with 18 bases between them. The CDR3 runs 15 residues. The CDR3 DNA reads as TGTGCCAGTAGCACCCTTGGGGGGGTGTTCTATGGCTACACCTTC. Its protein is CASSTLGGVFYGYTF. The full variable domain, completed using reference TRBV19 and TRBJ1-2, is DGGITQSPKYLFRKEGQNVTLSCEQNLNHDAMYWYRQDPGQGLRLIYYSQIVNDFQKGDIAEGYSVSREKKESFPLTVTSAQKNPTAFYLCASSTLGGVFYGYTFGSGTRLTVV.

The rearrangement uses TRBV27 and TRBJ1-1; 8 nucleotides agree with TRBD1. Germline V gene lookup returns CDR1 MNHEY and CDR2 SMNVEV (reference sequence). With V trimmed by 4 bases and J by 1 base, 5 bases remained unmatched. This CDR3 has 15 amino acids. CDR3 residues: CASSSWTGSNTEAFF. The DNA for the CDR3 is TGTGCCAGCAGTTCTTGGACAGGGTCGAACACTGAAGCTTTCTTT.

This clone was recorded at least ten times. V usage is TRBV7-8 and J usage is TRBJ1-4; D may be TRBD1 (5 bases). This CDR3 has 16 amino acids. Germline V gives CDR1 SGHVS, CDR2 FQNEAQ. Trimming pared 3 bases from V and 4 bases from J, leaving 15 bases between. The CDR3, as DNA: TGTGCCAGCAGCTTTGATATCGGGGGACTTAATGAAAAACTGTTTTTT. This sequence encodes CASSFDIGGLNEKLFF.

This rearrangement joins TRBV18 to TRBJ1-2; 11 bases match TRBD1. CDR1 and CDR2 from the germline V gene are KGHSH and LQKENI. This CDR3 comprises 14 residues. V shed 6 bases and J 5 bases; nucleotides not matched to a gene: 5. Here the CDR3 DNA reads TGTGCCAGCTCGCCGGGACAGGGGGGTTATGGCTACACCTTC. Its protein product is CASSPGQGGYGYTF.

V is TRBV3-1 (or the pseudogene TRBV3-2) and J is TRBJ2-1, with 10 positions matching TRBD2. V was pared by 0 bases and J by 3 bases, with 5 bases of the junction left unmatched. The CDR3 is 17 amino acids. CDR1 is LGHDT, CDR2 YNNKEL, per germline (reference sequence). CDR3 nucleotides: TGTGCCAGCAGCCAAGATCTGGCTAGCGGGAGCTACAATGAGCAGTTCTTC. This sequence encodes CASSQDLASGSYNEQFF.

V is TRBV6-2 or TRBV6-3 and J is TRBJ2-7; D uncertain. V was shortened by 2 bases and J by 3 bases, with 8 bases between the two germline ends. CDR1 is MNHEY and CDR2 is SVGEGT in the germline V gene. The length of the CDR3 is 13 residues. The CDR3 here is CASSYMRRYEQYF. In DNA form, the CDR3 reads TGTGCCAGCAGTTACATGAGACGCTACGAGCAGTACTTC.

This clone turned up a few times. This chain joins TRBV19 and TRBJ2-1, with 11 bases lining up with TRBD2. After removal of 5 bases from V and 4 bases from J, the junction contained 4 bases not matched to a gene. Germline V gene sequence: CDR1 LNHDA, CDR2 SQIVND (reference sequence). The CDR3 consists of 15 residues. In DNA, the CDR3 is TGTGCCAGTAGTGCAACTAGCGGGAGTTACAATGAGCAGTTCTTC. Translation: CASSATSGSYNEQFF.

This clone came up a few times. The rearrangement links TRBV30 to TRBJ2-2, with D tentatively TRBD1 or TRBD2 (5 bases each). In germline, CDR1 is GTSNPN, CDR2 SVGIG (reference sequence). Between the trimmed V and J ends, which lost 0 bases and 3 bases, there was a span of 11 bases. The CDR3 is 15 amino acids. This CDR3 reads CAWSVGAGYTGELFF. CDR3 bases: TGTGCCTGGAGTGTCGGGGCAGGCTACACCGGGGAGCTGTTTTTT. Combining the CDR3 with reference TRBV30 and TRBJ2-2 gives the whole variable domain SQTIHQWPATLVQPVGSPLSLECTVEGTSNPNLYWYRQAAGRGLQLLFYSVGIGQISSEVPQNLSASRPQDRQFILSSKKLLLSDSGFYLCAWSVGAGYTGELFFGEGSRLTVL.

The genes are TRBV3-1 (or the pseudogene TRBV3-2) and TRBJ1-1, with D hard to call. The germline CDR1 and CDR2 sequences are LGHDT and YNNKEL (reference sequence). Deletions cut 3 bases from V and 5 bases from J, with 13 bases between. The CDR3 is 14 residues long. Written as DNA, the CDR3 is TGTGCCAGCAGCCAGGGGTATGGAAGGACTGAAGCTTTCTTT. As protein: CASSQGYGRTEAFF.

V is TRBV10-3 and J is TRBJ2-3; D may match TRBD1 or TRBD2 (5 bases each). CDR1 ENHRY and CDR2 SYGVKD come from the germline V gene. V was clipped by 4 bases and J by 4 bases, with 15 bases between them. The CDR3 has 15 amino acids. For the CDR3, the DNA is TGTGCCATCAGTGCGGCAGGGAAGGGACCAGATACGCAGTATTTT. It is translated as CAISAAGKGPDTQYF.

The gene calls are TRBV5-4 and TRBJ2-7; D may be TRBD1 (6 bases). The CDR3 contains 14 residues. Looked up from germline, CDR1 is SGHNT and CDR2 is YYREEE (reference sequence). The V and J ends lost 4 bases and 3 bases respectively, with 14 bases between them. As DNA, the CDR3 is TGTGCCAGCAGCCTTCCGGGACACCACTACGAGCAGTACTTC. Its translation is CASSLPGHHYEQYF. The full variable domain, in which reference TRBV5-4 and TRBJ2-7 provide the parts outside the CDR3, is ETGVTQSPTHLIKTRGQQVTLRCSSQSGHNTVSWYQQALGQGPQFIFQYYREEENGRGNFPPRFSGLQFPNYSSELNVNALELDDSALYLCASSLPGHHYEQYFGPGTRLTVT.

The chain combines TRBV3-1 (or the pseudogene TRBV3-2) with TRBJ1-5; no clear D gene. Deletions cut 1 base from V and 5 bases from J, with 6 bases between. This CDR3 is built from 13 residues. The germline V gene has CDR1 LGHDT and CDR2 YNNKEL (reference sequence). The DNA for the CDR3 is TGTGCCAGCAGCCAAGGTATCCATCAGCCCCAGCATTTT. Translation: CASSQGIHQPQHF.

J is TRBJ2-3 and V is TRBV7-2; D not certain. The CDR3 contains 15 residues. V shed 5 bases and J shed 3 bases, with 15 bases lying between them. The germline V gene has CDR1 SGHTA and CDR2 FQGNSA. This CDR3 is CASSVGGRMTDTQYF. CDR3 coding DNA: TGTGCCAGCAGCGTCGGCGGAAGGATGACAGATACGCAGTATTTT.

This chain uses TRBV10-2 with TRBJ1-3; no firm D call. CDR1 WSHSY and CDR2 SAAADI come from the germline V gene. Trimming stripped 3 bases from V and 4 bases from J, with 10 bases between. There are 14 residues in the CDR3. The CDR3 loop reads CASSDPPGGNTIYF. Here the CDR3 DNA reads TGCGCCAGCAGTGATCCCCCAGGAGGAAACACCATATATTTT.